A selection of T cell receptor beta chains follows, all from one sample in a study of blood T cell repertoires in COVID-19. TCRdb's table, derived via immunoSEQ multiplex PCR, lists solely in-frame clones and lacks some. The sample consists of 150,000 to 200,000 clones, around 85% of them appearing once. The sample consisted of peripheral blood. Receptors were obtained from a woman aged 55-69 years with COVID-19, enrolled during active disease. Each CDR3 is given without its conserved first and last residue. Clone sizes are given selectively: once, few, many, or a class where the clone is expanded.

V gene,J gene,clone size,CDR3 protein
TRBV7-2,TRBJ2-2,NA,ASKGTLLHGELF
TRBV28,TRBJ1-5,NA,ASGWGGGGNQPQH
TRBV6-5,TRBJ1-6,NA,ASRRESYNSPLH
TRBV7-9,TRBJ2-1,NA,ASSLAGGPTNEQF
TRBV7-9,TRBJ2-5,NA,ASSLGGYQETQY
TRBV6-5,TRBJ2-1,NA,ASTTTRPGGF
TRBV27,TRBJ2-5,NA,ASSLSGGAGETQY
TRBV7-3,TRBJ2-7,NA,ASSPTGYGGSEQY
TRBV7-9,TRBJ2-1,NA,ASSEGIVNEQF
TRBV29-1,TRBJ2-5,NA,SVEPEGLETQY
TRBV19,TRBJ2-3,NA,ASSSGSTDTQY
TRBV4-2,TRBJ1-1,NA,ASSQDPRGTEAF
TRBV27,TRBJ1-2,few,ASSLTGLSAGYT
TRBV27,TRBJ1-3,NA,ASSLSGQGRNTIY
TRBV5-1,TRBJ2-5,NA,ASSLSGLAGSETQY
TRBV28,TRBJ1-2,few,ASSSPWEGTYGYT
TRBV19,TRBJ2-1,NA,ASSSLYNEQF
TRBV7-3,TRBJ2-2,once,ASSLFWPVNTGELF
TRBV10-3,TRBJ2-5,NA,AISEGTGFQETQY
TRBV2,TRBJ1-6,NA,ASSATIVAYNSPLH
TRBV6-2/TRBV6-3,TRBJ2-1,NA,ASSYVLAGGLIYNEQF
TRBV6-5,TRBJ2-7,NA,ASILASGSYEQY
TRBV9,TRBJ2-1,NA,ASSADNEQF
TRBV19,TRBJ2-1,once,ASSSRTNSGEQF
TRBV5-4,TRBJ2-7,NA,ASSGGQRYEQY
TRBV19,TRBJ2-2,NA,ASSIFRGTGELF
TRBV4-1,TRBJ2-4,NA,ASSPQRVGGLAKNIQY
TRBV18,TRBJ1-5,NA,ASSSFQQDNQPQH
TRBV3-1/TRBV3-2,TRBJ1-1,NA,ASSQVTGVVAEAF
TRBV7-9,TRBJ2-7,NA,ASSQPGLPSPYEQY
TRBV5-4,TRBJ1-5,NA,ASSLQGGNQPQH
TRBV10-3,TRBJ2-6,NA,AHMDRQRGANVLT
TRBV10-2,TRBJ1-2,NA,ASSANLNYGYT
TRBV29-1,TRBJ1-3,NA,SVWGGFPPGNTIY
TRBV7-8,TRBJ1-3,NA,ASSSRIRGLGNTIY
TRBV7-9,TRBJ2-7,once,ASSPGVTYEQY
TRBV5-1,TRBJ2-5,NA,ASSFSTGLQETQY
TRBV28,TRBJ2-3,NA,ASSPQGYTDTQY
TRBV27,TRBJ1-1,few,ASSPRGRGNTEAF
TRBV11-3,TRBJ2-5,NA,ASSLGYGREETQY
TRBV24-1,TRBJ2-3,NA,ATSVATGVTDTQY
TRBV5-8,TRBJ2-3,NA,ASSFGGGSSDTQY
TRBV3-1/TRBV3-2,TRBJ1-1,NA,ASSPGQGNTEAF
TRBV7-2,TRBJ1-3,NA,ASSALGQGFFSGNTIY
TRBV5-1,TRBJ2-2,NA,ASSASIKLGHGELF
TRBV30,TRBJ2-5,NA,AWSGVAGQETQY
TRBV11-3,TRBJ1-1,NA,ASSLSGITEAF
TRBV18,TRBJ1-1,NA,ASSPTPTSGTGNTEAF
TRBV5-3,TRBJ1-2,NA,ARSGRWGGYGYT
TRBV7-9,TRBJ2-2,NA,ASSRGLVSGELF
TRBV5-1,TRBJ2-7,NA,ASSARGAGQAYEQY
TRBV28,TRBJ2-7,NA,ASRPGTGPPGEQY
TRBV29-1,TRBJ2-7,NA,SVETHYYEQY
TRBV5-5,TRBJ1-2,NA,ASKPTLSSSYGYT
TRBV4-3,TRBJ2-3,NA,ASSQDRLEDTDTQY
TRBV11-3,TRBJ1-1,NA,ASSLLGRGTEAF
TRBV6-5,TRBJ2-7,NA,ASARDYEQY
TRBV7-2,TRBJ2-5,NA,ASSLVSRGQETQY
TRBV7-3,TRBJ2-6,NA,ASSDGFGGRLGAGANVLT